This is a list of T cell receptor beta chains from one sample in a study of T-cell reconstitution after alpha-beta-depleted transplantation in children. TCRdb reanalysed the PCR reads using MiXCR and keeps one entry per CDR3 protein. Of roughly 400,000 distinct CDR3 sequences in the sample, roughly 21% were seen once. The material sequenced was PBMCs from the stem cell graft donor, taken from the stem cell graft. The source of these receptors is a human donor who donated a stem cell graft to a child with acute myeloid leukemia. The CDR3 runs from the conserved cysteine through the conserved F or W. Fields, in order: V gene, clone size, J gene, D gene, CDR3 DNA, CDR3 protein. A D gene is named only where the DNA matches it firmly. Expanded clones are given a class, and other clones once, few, many or no size at all.

TRBV24-1	few	TRBJ1-5	.	TGTGCCACCAGTGGGACTGGGAATCAGCCCCAGCATTTT	CATSGTGNQPQHF
TRBV12-3/TRBV12-4	.	TRBJ2-7	TRBD2	TGTGCCAGCAGGGCCGGGACTAGCGGGTATCACGAGCAGTACTTC	CASRAGTSGYHEQYF
TRBV27	many	TRBJ2-7	.	TGTGCCAGCAGTTTAAGCAACAGTCTCTACGAGCAGTACTTC	CASSLSNSLYEQYF
TRBV12-3/TRBV12-4	.	TRBJ2-1	TRBD1	TGTGCCAGCCAGGGGGCCCGAGTCAGTAATGAGCAGTTCTTC	CASQGARVSNEQFF
TRBV12-3/TRBV12-4	.	TRBJ1-5	.	TGTGCCAGCAGTACAGGGCCCAGCAATCAGCCCCAGCATTTT	CASSTGPSNQPQHF
TRBV29-1	many	TRBJ2-2	.	TGCAGCGTTGAAGCCCGGGACAAGAACACCGGGGAGCTGTTTTTT	CSVEARDKNTGELFF
TRBV5-8	few	TRBJ2-7	.	TGTGCCAGCAGCTTGGAGCGGCGGGTATTC	CASSLERRVF
TRBV6-2/TRBV6-3	few	TRBJ2-3	.	TGTGCCAGCAGTTACTACACGAGGGGAGATACGCAGTATTTT	CASSYYTRGDTQYF
TRBV7-9	.	TRBJ1-1	.	TGTGCCAGCAGTCCCGACAGCCTTGGGCCTGAAGCTTTCTTT	CASSPDSLGPEAFF
TRBV20-1	many	TRBJ2-7	.	TGCAGTGCTAGAGATGGTTCCAGCCCCTACGAGCAGTACTTC	CSARDGSSPYEQYF
TRBV12-3/TRBV12-4	few	TRBJ1-3	.	TGTGCCAGCAGTTCAGCCCTCCCAGGGGCGAGAGGAAACACCATATATTTT	CASSSALPGARGNTIYF
TRBV4-1	.	TRBJ2-1	TRBD2	TGCGCCAGCAGCCAAGAGTGGCGGGAGTCCCGGTTCTTC	CASSQEWRESRFF
TRBV5-1	few	TRBJ2-1	TRBD2	TGCGCCAGCAGCTTGGAGGACGGGGGACTAGCCCAGAATGAGCAGTTCTTC	CASSLEDGGLAQNEQFF
TRBV15	few	TRBJ1-5	.	TGTGCCACCAGCAGAGGAAGTCAGCCCCAGCATTTT	CATSRGSQPQHF
TRBV12-3/TRBV12-4	.	TRBJ2-7	.	TGTGCCAGCAGTTTAGGGTACGCAGGGGTGCCCTACGAGCAGTACTTC	CASSLGYAGVPYEQYF
TRBV29-1	few	TRBJ2-3	.	TGCAGCGTCTCTAGCACGGATACGCAGTATTTT	CSVSSTDTQYF
TRBV2	.	TRBJ2-1	TRBD2	TGTGCCAGCACACTGGGACTAGCGGGCAATGAGCAGTTCTTC	CASTLGLAGNEQFF
TRBV20-1	many	TRBJ2-7	.	TGCAGTGCTACCGGGACCCCGAGGATTCGCGAGCAGTACTTC	CSATGTPRIREQYF
TRBV7-9	few	TRBJ1-4	.	TGTGCCAGCAGCTTACCAGGGCCTGAAAAACTGTTTTTT	CASSLPGPEKLFF
TRBV20-1	many	TRBJ2-1	.	TGCAGTGCTAGAACCCTGCCTCTCCGGGATGAGCAGTTCTTC	CSARTLPLRDEQFF
TRBV10-3	few	TRBJ2-1	TRBD2	TGTGCCATCAGTGAATTAGCGGGAGGCGCCTACAATGAGCAGTTCTTC	CAISELAGGAYNEQFF
TRBV25-1	.	TRBJ2-1	TRBD2	TGTGCCAGCAGTGAGGGACTAGCCAATGAGCAGTTCTTC	CASSEGLANEQFF
TRBV28	.	TRBJ2-1	.	TGTGCCAGCAGTCCCCTCCGGGGCAATGAGCAGTTCTTC	CASSPLRGNEQFF
TRBV12-3/TRBV12-4	few	TRBJ1-1	.	TGTGCCAGCAGTTTAGGGAGGGTGGGTGCTTTCTTT	CASSLGRVGAFF
TRBV29-1	many	TRBJ2-1	TRBD2	TGCAGCGTTGTCCCCGTTGTAGCGGGATACAATGAGCAGTTCTTC	CSVVPVVAGYNEQFF
TRBV6-2/TRBV6-3	once	TRBJ1-3	.	TGTGCCAGCCACCCTGACGGTCGGACTGGAAACACCATATATTTT	CASHPDGRTGNTIYF
TRBV11-2	.	TRBJ2-5	.	TGTGCCAGCAGCCCGAGAAGGATTGAAGAGACCCAGTACTTC	CASSPRRIEETQYF
TRBV29-1	many	TRBJ1-1	TRBD1	TGCAGCGTGCTCCGGGACAGGAACACTGAAGCTTTCTTT	CSVLRDRNTEAFF
TRBV7-9	.	TRBJ2-3	.	TGTGCCAGCAGCTTCGGGACTCTTAGCACAGATACGCAGTATTTT	CASSFGTLSTDTQYF
TRBV12-3/TRBV12-4	many	TRBJ2-1	TRBD2	TGTGCCAGCGGAGGGCGGGAGTACTATGAGCAGTTCTTC	CASGGREYYEQFF